This TCR beta chain came from a study of blood T cell repertoires in COVID-19. With 7 bases clipped from V and 6 bases from J, the junction kept 9 bases outside the gene matches. This CDR3 contains 15 residues. Germline CDR1 and CDR2: MNHEY and SVGAGI. The repertoire was sequenced with immunoSEQ multiplex PCR; TCRdb's copy has only in-frame clones and lacks some. The repertoire holds almost 250,000 clones, with 75% to 85% as singletons. The chain carries TRBV6-5 and TRBJ1-2, with 12 bases lining up with TRBD1. The clonotype originates from a woman in her forties or fifties with acute COVID-19. Material: PBMCs or T cells enriched from blood (not recorded which). The DNA for the CDR3 is TGTGCCAGCACCCTAACGGGGACAGGGGGCCATGGCTACACCTTC. Translating it yields CASTLTGTGGHGYTF.